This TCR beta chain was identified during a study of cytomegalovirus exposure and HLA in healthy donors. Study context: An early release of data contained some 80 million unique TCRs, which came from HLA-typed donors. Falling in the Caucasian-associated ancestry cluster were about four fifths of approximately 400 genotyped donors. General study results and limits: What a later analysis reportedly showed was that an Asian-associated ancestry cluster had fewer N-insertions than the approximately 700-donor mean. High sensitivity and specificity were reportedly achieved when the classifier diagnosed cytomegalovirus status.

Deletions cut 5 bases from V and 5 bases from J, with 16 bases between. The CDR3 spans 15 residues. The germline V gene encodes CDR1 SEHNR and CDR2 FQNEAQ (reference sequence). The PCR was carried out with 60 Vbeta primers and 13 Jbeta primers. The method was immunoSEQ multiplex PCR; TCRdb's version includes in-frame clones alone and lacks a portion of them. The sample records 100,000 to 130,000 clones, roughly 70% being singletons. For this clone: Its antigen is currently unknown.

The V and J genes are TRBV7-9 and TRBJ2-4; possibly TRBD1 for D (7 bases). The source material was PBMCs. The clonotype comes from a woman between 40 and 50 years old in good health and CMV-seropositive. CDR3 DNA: TGTGCCAGCAGCCCACGGGGCGGGACAGAAAACATTCAGTACTTC. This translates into CASSPRGGTENIQYF.